Given below is one T cell receptor beta chain in context. The antigen is undetermined. V was pared by 6 bases and J by 0 bases, with 8 bases between. The CDR3 is 14 residues long. Germline assignment: CDR1 SNHLY and CDR2 FYNNEI. The data belong to a study of human T cells and chemical hapten exposure. Study overall: Patch tests delivered 0.01% DPC to the upper back and were evaluated at 6 days.

Findings of the study overall: Alopecia in all donors means immunity may differ from healthy individuals.

TCRdb fed the RACE reads into MiXCR, producing one record per CDR3 protein. The sample lists 200,000 to 300,000 distinct CDR3 sequences, about 9% seen once, with approximately 2.2% in the top ten. Stated time point: pre-sensitization, week 0. The treatment is: therapeutic diphenylcyclopropenone sensitization with weekly scalp DPC. Sample donors consisted of patients with alopecia, aged 18 to 70 years, who were suitable for DPC. The sequences come from whole blood, collected in connection with sensitization to the hapten diphenylcyclopropenone (DPC). This receptor was taken from a woman in her thirties or forties with alopecia areata. Some clones in this sample may be carry-over from other donors' samples. V usage is TRBV2 and J usage is TRBJ2-2; no definite D call. The CDR3 DNA follows: TGTGCCAGCAGCGTCCGGACGAACACCGGGGAGCTGTTTTTT. Its translation is CASSVRTNTGELFF.